Given below is one TCR beta chain in context. What it recognizes is unknown. The record originates from a study of T cell repertoires in cytomegalovirus infection. Across the whole study: CMV infection together with matching HLA type was indicated by public TCR beta signatures.

In TCRdb, the reads were re-called with MiXCR into one record per CDR3 protein. The sample holds over 55,000 distinct CDR3 sequences; 20% to 25% are singletons and the top ten take 73%. This CDR3 has 16 amino acids. V was clipped by 4 bases and J by 0 bases; unmatched bases: 6. Germline-derived CDR1 and CDR2 are MGHDK and SYGVNS. Sequenced here: CD8+ T cells from cultured PBMCs, sampled from culture after CMV antigen stimulation. The V call is TRBV25-1, the J call TRBJ2-7; the match to TRBD1 covers 10 bases. This receptor was identified in a human donor in good health (CMV status not recorded). Some clones in this sample may be carry-over from other donors' samples. CDR3 nucleotide sequence: TGTGCCAGCAGTGGGTGGACAGGGGGTGCCTCCTACGAGCAGTACTTC. Translation gives CASSGWTGGASYEQYF.